This T cell receptor beta chain was documented in a study of radiation and T cells in renal cell carcinoma. General study findings and limits: From baseline, blood top tumor clonotypes peaked at 2 weeks post-radiation.

The data were produced by immunoSEQ multiplex PCR, yet TCRdb's version contains in-frame clones alone and is incomplete. The sample carries tens of thousands of clones, around 81% recorded once. Described time point: blood 4 weeks post-SBRT, at nephrectomy. Treatment: 15 Gy SBRT to primary tumor, nephrectomy 4 weeks later. Nephrectomy followed 15 Gy stereotactic body radiation by 4 weeks. After SBRT, blood was collected at 2 and 4 weeks, plus baseline. Of note for this clone: Its antigen remains unidentified.

The material sequenced was blood, taken from a patient whose treatment included radiotherapy and nephrectomy. This receptor was obtained from a man between 45 and 60 years old with renal cell carcinoma.

The CDR3 here is CASRAPGSYGYTF. The CDR3 bases are TGTGCCAGCAGGGCCCCAGGGAGCTATGGCTACACCTTC. J is TRBJ1-2 and V is TRBV2, with D perhaps matching TRBD1 (5 bases). The CDR3 consists of 13 residues. Germline CDR1 SNHLY, CDR2 FYNNEI. The V end was cut by 6 bases, the J end by 4 bases, with 12 bases between.